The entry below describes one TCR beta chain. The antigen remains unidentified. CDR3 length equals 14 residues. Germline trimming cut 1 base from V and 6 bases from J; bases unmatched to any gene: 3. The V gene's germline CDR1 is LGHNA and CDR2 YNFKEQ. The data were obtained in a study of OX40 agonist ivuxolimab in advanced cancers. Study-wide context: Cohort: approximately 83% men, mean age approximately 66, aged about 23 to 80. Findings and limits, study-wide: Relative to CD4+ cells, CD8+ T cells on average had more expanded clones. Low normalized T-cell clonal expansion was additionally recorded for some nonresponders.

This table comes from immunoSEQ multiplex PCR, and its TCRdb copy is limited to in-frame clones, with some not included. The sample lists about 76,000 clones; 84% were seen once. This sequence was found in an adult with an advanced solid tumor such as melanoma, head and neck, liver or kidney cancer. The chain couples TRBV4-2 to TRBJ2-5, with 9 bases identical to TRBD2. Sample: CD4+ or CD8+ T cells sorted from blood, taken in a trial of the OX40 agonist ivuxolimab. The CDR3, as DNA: TGTGCCAGCAGCCAAGCTAGCGGGATTAAGACCCAGTACTTC. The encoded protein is CASSQASGIKTQYF.